This TCR beta chain comes out of a study of blood T cell repertoires in COVID-19. For the study at large: Samples of COVID-19 (acute and convalescent) were obtained from the United States, Italy and Spain.

Methods used by the authors: Reference gene primer amplification gave estimated nucleated cell counts. The repertoire was sequenced with immunoSEQ multiplex PCR; TCRdb's copy has only in-frame clones and lacks some. The V and J calls and clone size come from that table; D and trimming were worked out from the DNA. In the table there are roughly 49,000 clones, around 68% of which are singletons. The sample taken for sequencing was peripheral blood. This clonotype was sampled from a woman between 70 and 85 years old with acute or convalescent COVID-19.

The chain's CDR3 is CASSYSGGLGTGELFF. The CDR3 DNA reads TGTGCCAGCAGTTACTCCGGGGGGCTCGGGACCGGGGAGCTGTTTTTT. The rearrangement uses TRBV6-2 or TRBV6-3 and TRBJ2-2; D is possibly TRBD2 (7 bases). CDR3 length: 16 residues. With 0 bases removed from V and 5 bases from J, the gap between germline ends came to 13 bases. Germline V gene sequence: CDR1 MNHEY, CDR2 SVGEGT.